The clone carrying this T cell receptor beta chain was seen many times. Its specificity is unknown. TCRdb reanalysed the 5' RACE reads using MiXCR and keeps one entry per CDR3 protein. Among around 130,000 distinct CDR3 sequences, roughly 9% were seen once, and the ten largest hold roughly 3.4%. The data were obtained in a study of CD8 T cells in ankylosing spondylitis. The CDR3 extends over 12 amino acids. Trimming took off 11 bases at V and 0 bases at J, with 8 bases between the two ends. Germline CDR1 ENHRY, CDR2 SYGVKD. Regarding the study as a whole: Earlier work had already found some motif variants in reactive arthritis synovial fluid and blood. In peripheral blood, disease-linked CD8+ clones occurred at relatively low frequencies. Ankylosing spondylitis blood appeared to carry a characteristic TCR beta motif of fewer than 10 highly homologous variants.

This rearrangement joins TRBV10-3 to TRBJ1-5, with D perhaps TRBD1 (5 bases). The receptor's source is a male donor with ankylosing spondylitis or in good health (not recorded which). Sequenced material: blood, either unsorted or a sorted T cell fraction (not recorded which). The CDR3, as DNA: TGTGCCGCCAGGGATAGCAATCAGCCCCAGCATTTT. This sequence encodes CAARDSNQPQHF.